This T cell receptor (beta chain) appears in the sequencing data of a study of blood T cell repertoires in COVID-19. Study summary: Italy, Spain and the United States were the sources of the convalescent and acute COVID-19 samples. Sample material is recorded as cDNA or gDNA derived from T cells, B-cell-depleted T cells, or PBMCs.

Seattle patient enrollment occurred during active infection, with longitudinal follow-up thereafter. Per the original data handling: Reference gene primer amplification yielded estimated nucleated cell counts. Profiling relied on immunoSEQ multiplex PCR, and the TCRdb table lists in-frame clones only, not all of them. That table is the source of V, J and clone size, and D and trimming were worked out from the DNA. The sample lists fewer than 200,000 clones, 85% to 90% occurring once. The sequenced material came from peripheral blood. The source of this sequence is a woman in her 70s with COVID-19, enrolled during active disease.

The CDR3 spells CASSPRLGTEAFF. The DNA for the CDR3 is TGTGCCAGCAGCCCTCGACTGGGCACTGAAGCTTTCTTT. V is TRBV14 and J is TRBJ1-1; D unresolved. V was clipped by 4 bases and J by 4 bases, with 10 bases between them. Germline CDR1 and CDR2: SGHDN and FVKESK. The CDR3 covers 13 residues.